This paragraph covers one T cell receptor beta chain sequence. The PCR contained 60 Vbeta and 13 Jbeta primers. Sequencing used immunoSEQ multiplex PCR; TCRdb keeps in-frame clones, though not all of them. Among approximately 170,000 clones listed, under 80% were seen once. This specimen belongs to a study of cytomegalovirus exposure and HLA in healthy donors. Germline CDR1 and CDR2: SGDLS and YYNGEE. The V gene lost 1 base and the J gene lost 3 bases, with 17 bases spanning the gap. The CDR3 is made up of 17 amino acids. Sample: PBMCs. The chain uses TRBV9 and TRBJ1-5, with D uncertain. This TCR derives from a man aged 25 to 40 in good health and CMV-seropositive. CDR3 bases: TGTGCCAGCAGCGTACCCTCTGGCCGATCGATCAATCAGCCCCAGCATTTT. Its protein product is CASSVPSGRSINQPQHF.